What follows is one T cell receptor beta chain and its context. Sequenced by immunoSEQ multiplex PCR; TCRdb stores in-frame clones only, minus some. The sample records around 100,000 clones, nearly 90% being singletons. This record belongs to a study of T cell responses to AZD1222 COVID-19 vaccine. The CDR3 length is 16 residues. Germline-derived CDR1 and CDR2 are ENHRY and SYGVKD. The V end was cut by 1 base, the J end by 6 bases, with 15 bases between. Material: peripheral blood, obtained on day 0 of AZD1222 vaccination. The TCR comes from an adult in good health. The V and J genes are TRBV10-3 and TRBJ2-2; a weak D match, TRBD2 (5 bases). CDR3: CAISELLVSDAGELFF. The CDR3 DNA follows: TGTGCCATCAGTGAGTTGCTGGTTAGCGATGCCGGGGAGCTGTTTTTT.